This record concerns one TCR beta chain sequence. Its antigen is not known. The sample is drawn from a study of blood T cells in healthy people across ages. Regarding the study as a whole: As age increased, TCR beta diversity per million T cells fell in a roughly linear fashion. Changes seen in expanded clonotypes were possibly confounded by donor CMV status left unknown.

Primers used in a second PCR of roughly 7 to 11 cycles were a sample-barcoded 5' primer and a J-beta primer mix. TCRdb redid the calling of the 5' RACE reads with MiXCR, one entry per CDR3 protein. The sample contains a few hundred thousand distinct CDR3 sequences, around a quarter of which appear only once. This CDR3 is 14 amino acids long. With 6 bases removed from V and 4 bases from J, the gap between germline ends came to 15 bases. Germline assignment: CDR1 MNHNS and CDR2 SASEGT. This same sample was also part of a study on T cells of mothers and their children.

This receptor was obtained from a boy between 2 and 10 years old in good health. Specimen: blood. The rearrangement links TRBV6-1 to TRBJ1-2; the D gene is possibly TRBD1 (6 bases). This chain's CDR3 is CASRTGALSYGYTF. The CDR3 coding sequence is TGTGCCAGCAGGACAGGTGCCCTATCCTATGGCTACACCTTC.